These T cell receptor beta chains were read from a single sample in a study of T cell responses to AZD1222 COVID-19 vaccine. The protocol was immunoSEQ multiplex PCR, while the TCRdb copy is restricted to in-frame clones and leaves out a portion. Of 120,000 or so clones detected, 70% to 90% appear once; the ten largest clones hold less than 3.5%. The sample in question was peripheral blood, obtained on day 0 of AZD1222 vaccination. Every receptor here comes from an adult in good health. CDR3s include the opening cysteine and the closing phenylalanine or tryptophan. The D gene is left open where the match is weak. Clone size appears in some rows only: once, few, many, or a class for an expanded clone.

J gene | V gene | D gene | clone size | CDR3 protein | CDR3 DNA
TRBJ1-1 | TRBV12-5 | - | - | CASGPSGVNTEAFF | TGTGCTAGTGGTCCCTCAGGGGTGAACACTGAAGCTTTCTTT
TRBJ1-6 | TRBV28 | - | few | CASSWRSYNSPLHF | TGTGCCAGCAGTTGGCGAAGTTATAATTCACCCCTCCACTTT
TRBJ2-3 | TRBV24-1 | - | - | CATSGGWDTQYF | TGTGCCACCAGTGGGGGATGGGATACGCAGTATTTT
TRBJ1-1 | TRBV9 | - | - | CASSPMTGNTEAFF | TGTGCCAGCAGCCCTATGACAGGGAACACTGAAGCTTTCTTT
TRBJ2-7 | TRBV5-4 | TRBD2 | - | CASSSGLAEPYEQYF | TGTGCCAGCAGCTCGGGACTAGCGGAGCCCTACGAGCAGTACTTC
TRBJ1-1 | TRBV5-1 | - | - | CASSLERHTEAFF | TGCGCCAGCAGCTTGGAACGTCACACTGAAGCTTTCTTT
TRBJ1-1 | TRBV12-5 | - | - | CASGLVRGEGKTEAFF | TGTGCTAGTGGTTTGGTACGAGGGGAGGGGAAGACTGAAGCTTTCTTT
TRBJ2-2 | TRBV5-6 | TRBD1 | - | CASSYRGTGELFF | TGTGCCAGCAGCTACAGGGGCACCGGGGAGCTGTTTTTT
TRBJ1-2 | TRBV20-1 | - | few | CSASWYTPNYGYTF | TGCAGTGCTAGTTGGTACACCCCAAACTATGGCTACACCTTC
TRBJ1-4 | TRBV3-1/TRBV3-2 | TRBD1 | - | CASSQASTGFFEKLFF | TGTGCCAGCAGCCAAGCCTCGACAGGGTTTTTTGAAAAACTGTTTTTT
TRBJ1-1 | TRBV10-2 | - | - | CASSDTNTEAFF | TGCGCCAGCAGTGATACGAACACTGAAGCTTTCTTT
TRBJ2-7 | TRBV7-9 | - | once | CASSLAGGDDSYEQYF | TGTGCCAGCAGCTTAGCTGGCGGGGACGACTCCTACGAGCAGTACTTC
TRBJ1-1 | TRBV5-1 | - | - | CASGTGTSNTEAFF | TGCGCCAGCGGTACCGGGACATCAAACACTGAAGCTTTCTTT
TRBJ2-1 | TRBV3-1/TRBV3-2 | - | - | CASSQDAGEQFF | TGTGCCAGCAGCCAAGATGCCGGAGAGCAGTTCTTC
TRBJ2-7 | TRBV19 | TRBD2 | few | CASSSVAGGPIEQYF | TGTGCCAGTAGTAGTGTGGCGGGAGGCCCTATCGAGCAGTACTTC
TRBJ1-1 | TRBV18 | TRBD1 | - | CASSPRQGENTEAFF | TGTGCCAGCTCACCTCGACAGGGCGAGAACACTGAAGCTTTCTTT
TRBJ1-5 | TRBV7-2 | - | - | CASSSQPPRVSNQPQHF | TGTGCCAGCAGCTCACAACCGCCCAGGGTTAGCAATCAGCCCCAGCATTTT
TRBJ2-3 | TRBV29-1 | - | - | CSVYPGESDTQYF | TGCAGCGTGTACCCGGGAGAGTCAGATACGCAGTATTTT
TRBJ2-3 | TRBV7-2 | - | - | CASSSERAFTDTQYF | TGTGCCAGCAGCTCCGAAAGGGCTTTCACAGATACGCAGTATTTT
TRBJ2-3 | TRBV7-2 | TRBD2 | - | CASNEPGLAKDTQYF | TGTGCCAGCAACGAACCTGGACTAGCGAAGGATACGCAGTATTTT
TRBJ2-7 | TRBV5-3 | - | - | CARSLRDGPYEQYF | TGTGCCAGAAGCCTCCGGGACGGTCCCTACGAGCAGTACTTC
TRBJ2-6 | TRBV30 | - | - | CALSESGANVLTF | TGTGCCCTGTCGGAGTCTGGGGCCAACGTCCTGACTTTC
TRBJ2-3 | TRBV15 | - | - | CATSRDYWVDGTDTQYF | TGTGCCACCAGCAGAGATTATTGGGTGGATGGCACAGATACGCAGTATTTT
TRBJ1-2 | TRBV5-4 | TRBD1 | - | CASSAGTGGGYTF | TGTGCCAGCAGCGCCGGGACAGGGGGCGGCTACACCTTC
TRBJ2-5 | TRBV5-1 | - | - | CASSLQDSGTQYF | TGCGCCAGCAGCTTGCAGGATTCTGGGACCCAGTACTTC
TRBJ1-2 | TRBV15 | - | - | CATSREGDTNYGYTF | TGTGCCACCAGCAGAGAGGGAGATACTAACTATGGCTACACCTTC
TRBJ1-2 | TRBV28 | - | - | CASSLWRQGSGYTF | TGTGCCAGCAGTTTATGGCGGCAGGGAAGTGGCTACACCTTC
TRBJ2-1 | TRBV9 | - | - | CASSPTGPHNEQFF | TGTGCCAGCAGCCCGACGGGACCACACAATGAGCAGTTCTTC
TRBJ2-1 | TRBV7-9 | TRBD2 | - | CASSSGTLAGYYNEQFF | TGTGCCAGCAGCTCTGGGACTCTAGCGGGGTACTACAATGAGCAGTTCTTC
TRBJ2-5 | TRBV4-3 | TRBD2 | few | CASSRIAGGQETQYF | TGCGCCAGCAGCCGGATAGCGGGGGGGCAAGAGACCCAGTACTTC
TRBJ2-3 | TRBV9 | - | - | CASSVAEGDTQYF | TGTGCCAGCAGCGTAGCTGAGGGAGATACGCAGTATTTT
TRBJ1-6 | TRBV5-6 | - | - | CASSFELSSSYNSPLHF | TGTGCCAGCAGCTTCGAGTTATCGAGCTCCTATAATTCACCCCTCCACTTT
TRBJ2-6 | TRBV28 | - | - | CASSRAGGGSGANVLTF | TGTGCCAGCAGTCGTGCAGGTGGAGGGTCTGGGGCCAACGTCCTGACTTTC
TRBJ1-2 | TRBV25-1 | - | - | CASRPDGYYGYTF | TGTGCCAGCAGGCCCGACGGCTACTATGGCTACACCTTC
TRBJ1-3 | TRBV18 | - | - | CASSRALGSSGNTIYF | TGTGCCAGCTCACGCGCCCTTGGGAGCTCTGGAAACACCATATATTTT
TRBJ1-1 | TRBV5-1 | - | - | CASTFAGLRTEAFF | TGCGCCAGCACCTTTGCGGGGTTGAGAACTGAAGCTTTCTTT
TRBJ1-2 | TRBV9 | TRBD1 | - | CASTDGQGRIDYGYTF | TGTGCCAGCACAGATGGACAGGGTCGAATCGATTATGGCTACACCTTC
TRBJ1-2 | TRBV2 | TRBD1 | - | CASIADWTGNIYTF | TGTGCCAGCATAGCGGATTGGACAGGGAATATCTACACCTTC
TRBJ2-7 | TRBV5-1 | - | - | CASSRSAPSSYEQYF | TGCGCCAGCAGCCGATCGGCACCCAGCTCCTACGAGCAGTACTTC
TRBJ1-1 | TRBV4-1 | - | - | CASSRSSGTNTEAFF | TGCGCCAGCAGCCGCTCCTCCGGGACGAACACTGAAGCTTTCTTT
TRBJ1-5 | TRBV6-6 | - | - | CASRTQGAQPQHF | TGTGCCAGCAGGACCCAGGGAGCTCAGCCCCAGCATTTT
TRBJ1-4 | TRBV23-1 | TRBD1 | - | CASSQSGTGGIINEKLFF | TGCGCCAGCAGTCAATCCGGGACAGGGGGAATCATTAATGAAAAACTGTTTTTT
TRBJ2-1 | TRBV16 | TRBD1 | - | CASSQIAGQVINEQFF | TGTGCCAGCAGCCAGATCGCGGGACAGGTTATCAATGAGCAGTTCTTC
TRBJ2-7 | TRBV7-2 | TRBD1 | - | CATSSDRGRYEQYF | TGTGCCACCTCCTCAGACAGGGGGCGGTACGAGCAGTACTTC
TRBJ1-1 | TRBV4-3 | - | once | CASSLGGMNTEAFF | TGCGCCAGCAGCCTAGGGGGGATGAACACTGAAGCTTTCTTT
TRBJ2-1 | TRBV7-3 | TRBD1 | - | CASSSAGTGWGEQFF | TGTGCCAGCAGCTCTGCCGGGACAGGGTGGGGTGAGCAGTTCTTC
TRBJ1-3 | TRBV12-3/TRBV12-4 | - | - | CASRKDTGNTIYF | TGTGCCAGCAGAAAAGATACGGGAAACACCATATATTTT
TRBJ1-2 | TRBV18 | TRBD1 | - | CASSADREGWGYTF | TGTGCCAGCTCAGCCGACAGGGAGGGCTGGGGCTACACCTTC
TRBJ2-3 | TRBV6-4 | - | - | CASSMAFTDTQYF | TGTGCCAGCAGTATGGCCTTCACAGATACGCAGTATTTT
TRBJ1-5 | TRBV7-9 | - | - | CASSLEGAGGKPQHF | TGTGCCAGCAGCTTAGAGGGCGCAGGAGGAAAGCCCCAGCATTTT
TRBJ2-5 | TRBV18 | - | - | CASSPPSRETQYF | TGTGCCAGCTCACCTCCTAGCAGGGAGACCCAGTACTTC
TRBJ1-3 | TRBV27 | TRBD1 | - | CASSPRQGGRHTIYF | TGTGCCAGCAGTCCCCGACAGGGAGGTCGACACACCATATATTTT
TRBJ2-7 | TRBV28 | TRBD2 | - | CASSFSSGRYNEQYF | TGTGCCAGCAGTTTCTCTAGCGGGAGGTATAACGAGCAGTACTTC